This T cell receptor beta chain was recorded in a study of CD8 T cells in Susac syndrome (dated by TCRdb to the late 2010s). The study in broad terms: Among the Susac syndrome patients who were sequenced, clinically active disease was present in six and clinical remission was observed in roughly eight. Susac syndrome patients were therapy-naive, on corticosteroids (some also receiving IVIg), or on IVIg alone at blood withdrawal. Repertoire sequencing was used to test whether CD8+ T cell activation and differentiation in Susac syndrome was antigen driven. The clonality of the CD8+ T cell repertoire was compared across more than 9 healthy donors, around 14 Susac syndrome patients and under 17 multiple sclerosis patients. The full study reports these points: The number of individuals in the TCR sequencing and HLA analysis was acknowledged as relatively small. Around 15 and five Susac-specific public clones were found in the total CD8+ and CD8+ TEMRA repertoires, respectively. Clonal expansion was seen in Susac syndrome CD8+ repertoires, peaking in CD8+ TEMRA cells and being greater in clinically active patients than in remitting ones.

RNA was extracted using the RNeasy kit, and roughly 0.45 to 1 microgram was reverse transcribed with random hexamers. The immunoSEQ multiplex PCR assay, covering 54 Vbeta and 13 Jbeta segments, was used to amplify TCR beta CDR3 regions. PCR amplification bias was corrected by using a synthetic template baseline for primer optimization and computational correction. The study's own analysis went as follows. Reads were assigned to V, D and J genes according to IMGT and analyzed in immunoSEQ Analyzer, with only productive sequences retained. Clonality was calculated as one minus the Shannon entropy normalized by log2 of the number of productive unique sequences. For each patient and control, public and private clones were evaluated among the 100 most prevalent clones. Clones were defined as Susac-specific when absent from the healthy and MS cohorts, from fewer than 1,200 published viral clones and from other ImmuneACCESS disease sequences. TCRdb passed the public sequencing reads through fastp at Q25 and MiXCR, retaining productive beta sequences. Entries are consolidated by CDR3 protein sequence, retaining the most common genes and DNA. The V and J calls reflect TCRdb's pipeline rather than the authors' work. The sample table contains some 120,000 distinct CDR3 sequences; only one count was recorded for over 85% of them. The top ten clonotypes cover approximately 0.2% of the sample.

As regards this clonotype: Its binding antigen is unknown. The record has no base qualities; no much larger clone is one base away.

Compared with germline, V lacks 3 bases and J lacks 5 bases; bases without a gene match: 12. The CDR3 has 18 amino acids, counting the end cysteine and phenylalanine. Just CDR3 DNA is preserved here, 54 bases in frame from base 1. According to the germline V gene, CDR1 reads MDHEN and CDR2 reads SYDVKM. Peripheral blood CD8+ and CD4+ T cells from healthy donors, Susac syndrome patients and multiple sclerosis patients were profiled by high-throughput TCR beta sequencing. The Susac syndrome patients fulfilled recently defined diagnostic criteria for definite or probable disease. Bulk CD8+ and CD4+ T cells were purified by magnetic negative isolation, while CD8+ TEMRA cells were enriched using FACS. Blood was drawn into EDTA tubes, processed within 24 hours, and PBMCs were isolated by density gradient centrifugation. PBMCs destined for TCR sequencing were cryopreserved in liquid nitrogen and later thawed in a 37 °C water bath. The sorted or isolated CD4+, CD8+ and CD8+ TEMRA cells reached a purity of at least 90%.

The receptor was derived from a human donor with Susac syndrome. This chain is built from TRBV28 and TRBJ2-3; TRBD2 lines up with 12 middle nucleotides. Material for sequencing was CD8+ T cells from PBMCs. The DNA reads TGTGCCAGCAGTTTCTCAGAGACTAGCGGGGGTTGGGGAGATACGCAGTATTTT. Translation gives CASSFSETSGGWGDTQYF.